This T cell receptor (beta chain) was profiled in a study of blood T cells in healthy people across ages (dated by TCRdb to 2013 to 2016). Turning to the overall study: Template switching captured roughly one uniquely barcoded TCR beta cDNA molecule per two T cells in model experiments. Age-related changes in TCR beta repertoire diversity were measured in the study by deep sequencing normalized with unique cDNA molecular identifiers. The donors were divided into four age groups: young (average roughly 15 years), middle-aged (under 40), aged (62) and long-lived (about 79). Donors of different ages were randomly distributed across sequencing lanes to avoid experimental bias. Using the same blood draw, the study looked at two additional independent replicas of 1 million unique cDNA reads for two donors, one aged 18 to 30 and the other aged 80 or older. Study-level results and caveats: The percentage of naive T cells measured by flow cytometry correlated strongly with observed TCR beta diversity. Donor CMV infection status was unknown, potentially confounding age-related changes in expanded clonotypes. The long-lived group showed more naive CD4+ T cells, fewer expanded clones and increased TCR diversity than the aged group, suggesting age selection. Bulk unsorted PBMC profiling prevented conclusive comparison of naive and antigen-experienced compartments. Observed TCR beta diversity per million T cells fell roughly linearly with age, and a significant reduction was already apparent by age roughly 40. Estimates of total diversity from one million sequenced T cells were regarded as lower bounds and underestimates.

Library prep was done by 5' RACE. The sequencing machine was an Illumina HiSeq 2500. A second PCR of roughly 6 to 11 cycles was run with a J-beta primer mix and a sample-barcoded 5' primer. A template-switch 5' adaptor carrying 12 random nucleotides introduced a unique molecular identifier onto each TCR beta cDNA molecule. Each sample yielded at least 2.5 million CDR3-containing paired-end reads. First-strand cDNA was synthesized from all RNA with the Mint cDNA synthesis kit, primed by a TRBC-specific oligonucleotide. Following uracil-DNA glycosylase treatment, all cDNA underwent a first 18-cycle PCR with the universal primers M1SS and BC2_uni_R. For the original study's pipeline: Each sample was normalized by randomly selecting 1 million high-quality reads, each carrying a distinct molecular identifier. Instead of being binned into consensus sequences, reads with shared molecular identifiers were discarded. MiTCR, set to a Q25 quality threshold and the strictest error-elimination algorithm, was used for CDR3 identification, clonotype clustering and error correction. A nonparametric unseen species model with Euler transformation was used to estimate a lower bound on total TCR beta diversity. The raw public data were reprocessed by TCRdb itself: fastp quality trimming at Q25, MiXCR clonotype calling, in-frame beta chains only. Rows matching on CDR3 protein sequence are summarized as one entry with the most common DNA and genes. The V and J calls and clone size are TCRdb's, not the authors'. In this sample the table shows hundreds of thousands of distinct CDR3 sequences, around 41% of which occur a single time. The ten largest clones add up to about 32% of the sample.

Sequences SQVTM (CDR1) and ANQGSEA (CDR2) are obtained from the germline V gene. The CDR3 holds 13 amino acids from the cysteine to the phenylalanine. Just CDR3 DNA is preserved here, 39 bases in frame from base 1. Deletion took 6 bases off V and 13 bases off J, with a span of 22 bases between the germline ends. Note on this clonotype: This receptor's antigen is unknown. Base qualities were left out, and no much larger clone turns up one base away.

Systemically healthy Caucasian individuals from Russia, about 38 in total and aged roughly 6 to 95 years, were included as donors. Each donor gave 8 to 10 milliliters of peripheral blood, drawn into EDTA-treated Vacutainer tubes. PBMCs were isolated by Ficoll-Paque density-gradient centrifugation, with at least 6 million obtained per sample. Total RNA, at least 6 micrograms per sample, was extracted from PBMCs with Trizol reagent. For every donor, flow cytometry on a PBMC aliquot measured the percentage of naive CD45RAhigh/CD27high T cells. This TCR came from a man older than 75 in good health. Input material: blood. The chain is encoded by TRBV29-1 joined to TRBJ2-1, with TRBD2 as a weak D call on 6 bases. The CDR3 here reads CSVPHLDRETQFF. The nucleotides are TGCAGCGTCCCCCACTTGGATCGGGAGACCCAGTTCTTC.